Listed here is a single TCR beta chain. At one end the junction does not follow the germline gene, possibly because of a read error. The data were obtained in a study of CD8+CD57+ T cells in acquired aplastic anemia. Investigators profiled TCR beta VDJ and CDR3 from genomic DNA template. MiXCR, run by TCRdb on the reads, gives a single entry per CDR3 protein. The table includes 400,000 to 450,000 distinct CDR3 sequences, 55% to 70% detected once. The germline V gene has CDR1 SGHVS and CDR2 FQNEAQ. The length of the CDR3 is 13 residues. The clonotype comes from a human donor in good health, serving as a control. This sequence joins TRBV7-8 and TRBJ2-2; tentatively, D is TRBD2 (5 bases). Sequencing input: sorted CD4+, CD8+, or CD8+CD57+ T cells (not recorded which) from PBMCs. The CDR3, as DNA: TGTGCCAGCGGCACGGGCAAGGAAACCGGGGTGCTTTTT. Its protein is CASGTGKETGVLF.